The 14 T cell receptor beta chains below come from one sample, sequenced in a study of T cells in Graves' hyperthyroidism and ophthalmopathy. TCR beta CDR3 regions were amplified from RNA transcripts. HTBI primers were employed in a first-round RT-PCR of the TCR CDR3. TCRdb re-called the multiplex PCR reads through MiXCR, storing one row per CDR3 protein. The sample has about 640,000 distinct CDR3 sequences, roughly 15% seen once. The sample comprised blood. Source of these receptors: a woman aged 50 to 65 with Graves' ophthalmopathy.

The chain uses TRBV19 and TRBJ2-7, with TRBD2 identical over 8 bases. Per the germline V gene, CDR1 is LNHDA and CDR2 is SQIVND (reference sequence). Trimming took 6 bases from V and 0 from J; bases not matched to a gene: 16. This CDR3 spans 18 amino acids. CDR3 nucleotide sequence: TGTGCCAGTAGCGCCACACACGCGAAAGCGGGAGTCTCCTACGAGCAGTACTTC. Protein sequence: CASSATHAKAGVSYEQYF.

This clonotype was found a few times. A clone one base away is much larger, so this may be a read error. V and J are TRBV5-1 and TRBJ2-1; D perhaps matches TRBD2 (6 bases). CDR3 length: 18 residues. V was clipped by 6 bases and J by 0 bases, with 22 bases between them. Germline assignment: CDR1 SGHRS and CDR2 YFSETQ. CDR3 nucleotide sequence: TGCGCCAGCACCGTGGGACTGCCAGCGGCGAGCTCCTACAATGAGCAGTTCTTC. Its protein product is CASTVGLPAASSYNEQFF.

This clonotype was detected many times. This chain links TRBV2 with TRBJ2-1; 12 bases line up with TRBD2. V was pared by 10 bases and J by 6 bases, with 1 base of the junction left unmatched. Germline CDR1 is SNHLY and CDR2 is FYNNEI. The CDR3 is made up of 12 amino acids. CDR3: CAKGLAGNEQFF. The CDR3 coding sequence is TGTGCCAAGGGACTAGCGGGCAATGAGCAGTTCTTC.

This clonotype was seen a handful of times. The CDR3 here is CASSQLGRSDENIQYF. The CDR3 region has the DNA TGTGCCAGCAGCCAATTAGGTCGCAGCGATGAAAACATTCAGTACTTC. The rearrangement uses TRBV3-1 and TRBJ2-4, with D unclear. CDR1 and CDR2 (germline): LGHDT, YNNKEL (reference sequence). V gave up 2 bases and J gave up 5 bases, with 16 bases separating them. CDR3 length: 16 residues.

This clonotype has ten or more counts. The chain combines TRBV12-3 or TRBV12-4 with TRBJ1-1; tentative D call: TRBD1 (5 bases). This CDR3 is 13 amino acids long. V was cut by 6 bases and J by 5 bases, with 13 bases left in between. DNA of the CDR3: TGTGCCAGCAGCCGCAACAGGTGGACTGAAGCTTTCTTT. Translating gives CASSRNRWTEAFF.

This clonotype has ten or more counts. This rearrangement joins TRBV2 to TRBJ1-3; 9 bases line up with TRBD1. V gave up 4 bases and J gave up 2 bases; unmatched junction bases: 6. This CDR3 spans 16 amino acids. In germline, CDR1 is SNHLY, CDR2 FYNNEI. The CDR3 loop is CASSGTGVLTGNTIYF. As DNA, the CDR3 is TGTGCCAGCAGTGGGACAGGGGTTCTTACTGGAAACACCATATATTTT.

A few counts support this clonotype. V usage is TRBV7-9 and J usage is TRBJ2-2; 10 bases line up with TRBD1. V shed 5 bases and J 5 bases; nucleotides not matched to a gene: 8. CDR1 is SEHNR, CDR2 FQNEAQ, per germline (reference sequence). CDR3 size: 16 residues. The CDR3 loop is CASSAGTGVPTGELFF. The DNA of the CDR3 is TGTGCCAGCAGCGCCGGGACAGGGGTCCCAACCGGGGAGCTGTTTTTT. The variable domain in full, with the rest retrieved from reference TRBV7-9 and TRBJ2-2, is DTGVSQNPRHKITKRGQNVTFRCDPISEHNRLYWYRQTLGQGPEFLTYFQNEAQLEKSRLLSDRFSAERPKGSFSTLEIQRTEQGDSAMYLCASSAGTGVPTGELFFGEGSRLTVL.

This clonotype was observed at least ten times. V is TRBV5-1 and J is TRBJ1-2; the D is unclear. The germline V gene encodes CDR1 SGHRS and CDR2 YFSETQ. Trimming removed 1 base at V and 3 bases at J, with 7 bases between. The CDR3 has 13 residues. The CDR3 here is CASSLWADYGYTF. In nucleotides, the CDR3 is TGCGCCAGCAGCTTGTGGGCGGACTATGGCTACACCTTC.

The chain carries TRBV20-1 and TRBJ1-2; no clear D. The V and J ends lost 0 bases and 4 bases respectively, with 18 bases between them. CDR1 DFQATT and CDR2 SNEGSKA come from the germline V gene (reference sequence). The CDR3 is 16 residues long. The CDR3 coding sequence is TGCAGTGCTAGAGACCACCTAAGGCAAGGGTCCTATGGCTACACCTTC. Its protein product is CSARDHLRQGSYGYTF.

The V gene is TRBV12-3 or TRBV12-4, the J gene TRBJ2-1; a possible D gene is TRBD2 (6 bases). This CDR3 has 18 residues. The V end lost 5 bases, the J end lost 6 bases, and 26 bases lay between the germline ends. This chain's CDR3 is CASSRTSLLARGTNEQFF. In DNA, the CDR3 is TGTGCCAGCAGTCGGACATCCCTCCTAGCGAGGGGAACCAATGAGCAGTTCTTC.

This clonotype was seen a few times. The chain recombines TRBV20-1 with TRBJ2-4; 11 nucleotides agree with TRBD1. V lost 5 bases and J lost 7; bases outside the gene matches: 7. This CDR3 region has 14 residues. Germline loops: CDR1 DFQATT, CDR2 SNEGSKA (reference sequence). CDR3 sequence reads: CSAGPGTGGNIQYF. In DNA, the CDR3 is TGCAGTGCTGGCCCAGGGACAGGGGGGAACATTCAGTACTTC.

This clonotype was detected ten times or more. The V gene is TRBV12-3 or TRBV12-4, the J gene TRBJ1-2; D perhaps matches TRBD1 (5 bases). Trimming pared 9 bases from V and 8 bases from J, leaving 13 bases between. The CDR3 spans 11 residues. The CDR3 bases are TGTGCCAGACCGGGACGCAAAGGCTACACCTTC. This codes for CARPGRKGYTF.

The chain has TRBV7-9 and TRBJ1-1; D remains ambiguous. The CDR3 contains 15 residues. V was shortened by 0 bases and J by 4 bases, with 12 bases between the two germline ends. In germline, CDR1 is SEHNR, CDR2 FQNEAQ (reference sequence). The CDR3 DNA reads TGTGCCAGCAGCTTAGCAGGGAGTGGTTCCACTGAAGCTTTCTTT. It translates to CASSLAGSGSTEAFF.

This clonotype was detected a few times. V gene TRBV9 combines with J gene TRBJ2-7; 7 nucleotides agree with TRBD1. Germline CDR1 SGDLS, CDR2 YYNGEE. The CDR3 has 16 residues. The trim removed 2 bases at V and 1 base at J, leaving 9 bases unmatched. CDR3 region: CASSVGTGTASYEQYF. As DNA, the CDR3 is TGTGCCAGCAGCGTGGGAACCGGGACAGCTTCCTACGAGCAGTACTTC.